Reported below is one T cell receptor beta chain. The antigen remains undetermined. Libraries were prepared by immunoSEQ multiplex PCR; TCRdb keeps only in-frame clonotypes and omits some of them. The sample contains 75,000 to 90,000 clones, 75% to 90% of which appear only once. This sample is drawn from a study of T cell responses to AZD1222 COVID-19 vaccine. Findings and limits, study-wide: Of the AZD1222 recipients, only five to seven were seropositive at baseline. Nearly half of spike-specific TCRs reportedly target unmutated variant regions. Spike-specific TCR breadth and depth rose after two AZD1222 doses.

The CDR3 has 13 residues. Per the germline V gene, CDR1 is SQVTM and CDR2 is ANQGSEA. V was pared by 2 bases and J by 1 base, with 1 base of the junction left unmatched. Some second doses came at about 4 weeks and others at about 12 weeks; these were pooled. The V gene is TRBV29-1, the J gene TRBJ2-7, with 8 positions matching TRBD1. The receptor comes from an adult who received the AZD1222 COVID-19 vaccine. Sequenced material: peripheral blood, taken 28 days after the second AZD1222 dose. The CDR3 DNA reads TGCAGCGTTGAAAGACAGGGGTCCTACGAGCAGTACTTC. Translated: CSVERQGSYEQYF.